This passage covers 20 T cell receptor beta chains from one sample sequenced in a study of identical twins. TCRdb re-called the 5' RACE reads through MiXCR, storing one row per CDR3 protein. Here the sample spans approximately 690,000 distinct CDR3 sequences, around 6% being singletons. Material: naive T cells sorted from blood. The receptor set was obtained from a man in his late teens or twenties in good health.

This clonotype was picked up a small number of times. J is TRBJ2-1 and V is TRBV6-2 or TRBV6-3; the D gene could be TRBD1 or TRBD2 (5 bases each). The CDR3 spans 10 residues. Germline CDR1 MNHEY, CDR2 SVGEGT. V shed 11 bases and J shed 12 bases, with 14 bases lying between them. Here the CDR3 reads CAGGRDGQFF. In DNA form, the CDR3 reads TGTGCCGGAGGCCGGGACGGGCAGTTCTTC.

This clonotype showed up many times. V is TRBV7-8 and J is TRBJ2-7; tentatively, D is TRBD2 (5 bases). Germline lookup yields CDR1 SGHVS and CDR2 FQNEAQ. The ends were cut back, 5 bases at V and 6 bases at J, with 17 bases in the middle. CDR3 length: 14 amino acids. CDR3: CASSPGISHGEQYV. The CDR3 DNA sequence: TGTGCCAGCAGCCCGGGGATTTCCCATGGCGAGCAGTACGTC.

This clonotype has just a few counts. This CDR3 reads CASSFGRPDTQYF. The CDR3 bases are TGTGCCAGCAGTTTCGGACGTCCAGATACGCAGTATTTT. The gene calls are TRBV28 and TRBJ2-3; D remains ambiguous. There are 13 residues in the CDR3. The germline V gene has CDR1 MDHEN and CDR2 SYDVKM. Trimming shortened V by 3 bases and J by 4 bases, and 8 bases separated the two germline ends. The whole variable domain, filled in from reference TRBV28 and TRBJ2-3, reads DVKVTQSSRYLVKRTGEKVFLECVQDMDHENMFWYRQDPGLGLRLIYFSYDVKMKEKGDIPEGYSVSREKKERFSLILESASTNQTSMYLCASSFGRPDTQYFGPGTRLTVL.

This clonotype occurred a few times. The rearrangement joins TRBV7-9 to TRBJ1-3; perhaps TRBD1 as D (5 bases). V was clipped by 5 bases and J by 4 bases, with 12 bases between them. Germline-derived CDR1 and CDR2 are SEHNR and FQNEAQ (reference sequence). The CDR3 is 14 amino acids. In DNA, the CDR3 is TGTGCCAGCAGCCTCCGAGGGGACGGAAACACCATATATTTT. This gives the protein CASSLRGDGNTIYF.

This clonotype was counted ten times or more. V gene TRBV7-3 combines with J gene TRBJ2-3; the D gene is possibly TRBD2 (6 bases). Germline V gives CDR1 SGHTA, CDR2 FQGTGA. The V end lost 5 bases, the J end lost 4 bases, and 16 bases lay between the germline ends. The CDR3 consists of 15 residues. In DNA form, the CDR3 reads TGTGCCAGCAGCCCCCGACTAGGAATGGCAGATACGCAGTATTTT. Amino acids: CASSPRLGMADTQYF.

Many counts were recorded for this clonotype. The rearrangement joins TRBV6-5 to TRBJ1-2; the D gene is possibly TRBD1 (6 bases). This CDR3 has 15 amino acids. V was shortened by 2 bases and J by 1 base, with 11 bases between the two germline ends. Germline loops: CDR1 MNHEY, CDR2 SVGAGI. The CDR3 region is CASSYGQNYNYGYTF. CDR3 DNA: TGTGCCAGCAGTTACGGACAGAACTATAACTATGGCTACACCTTC.

This clonotype was seen a handful of times. This chain joins TRBV11-2 and TRBJ1-1, with D uncertain. Germline values: CDR1 SGHAT, CDR2 FQNNGV. The CDR3 totals 14 residues. With 5 bases removed from V and 4 bases from J, the gap between germline ends came to 14 bases. The CDR3 loop reads CASSPRHRGTEAFF. CDR3 sequence (DNA): TGTGCCAGCAGCCCAAGACACCGTGGCACTGAAGCTTTCTTT.

This chain uses TRBV30 with TRBJ2-4; D possibly matches TRBD1 or TRBD2 (5 bases each). The CDR3 runs 13 residues. V was shortened by 1 base and J by 5 bases, with 9 bases between the two germline ends. Germline V gene sequence: CDR1 GTSNPN, CDR2 SVGIG (reference sequence). DNA for the CDR3: TGTGCCTGGAGTGGGGGGTTGCAAAACATTCAGTACTTC. Amino acids: CAWSGGLQNIQYF.

This clonotype was detected ten times or more. The V and J genes are TRBV2 and TRBJ1-1; D may be TRBD1 (5 bases). This CDR3 has 14 residues. In germline, CDR1 is SNHLY, CDR2 FYNNEI. V was trimmed by 7 bases and J by 0 bases, leaving 12 bases between them. CDR3 DNA sequence: TGTGCCAGCACCGTGGACAACATGAACACTGAAGCTTTCTTT. Translating gives CASTVDNMNTEAFF.

This clonotype was seen only a few times. V gene TRBV24-1 combines with J gene TRBJ2-1, with 7 bases that match TRBD2. Germline V gene sequence: CDR1 KGHDR, CDR2 SFDVKD. Germline trimming cut 4 bases from V and 5 bases from J; bases unmatched to any gene: 4. This CDR3 has 14 amino acids. CDR3 DNA: TGTGCCACCAGTGAGCGGGGGTCTGACAATGAGCAGTTCTTC. Protein sequence: CATSERGSDNEQFF.

This clonotype was seen a few times. The chain is built from TRBV27 and TRBJ2-5, with D possibly matching TRBD2 (6 bases). V was pared by 6 bases and J by 0 bases, with 14 bases between. There are 15 residues in the CDR3. CDR1 and CDR2 (germline): MNHEY, SMNVEV (reference sequence). The CDR3 loop is CASRSIAEYQETQYF. In DNA, the CDR3 is TGTGCCAGCAGGTCCATAGCGGAATACCAAGAGACCCAGTACTTC.

The V call is TRBV18, the J call TRBJ2-5; a weak D match, TRBD2 (5 bases). Trimming removed 0 bases from V and 0 bases from J, with 14 bases in between. The germline CDR1 and CDR2 sequences are KGHSH and LQKENI. The CDR3 has 17 amino acids. CDR3: CASSPPGRRSYQETQYF. CDR3 sequence (DNA): TGTGCCAGCTCACCACCAGGCAGGAGGTCGTACCAAGAGACCCAGTACTTC.

This clonotype was observed a few times. The chain uses TRBV21-1 and TRBJ2-7; TRBD1 was called by the table and not checked on the DNA. TRBV21-1 is listed as a pseudogene. This CDR3 spans 14 amino acids. The CDR3, as DNA: TGTGCCAGGACCAGGTTGGACAGGGGATACGAGCAGTACTTC. This sequence encodes CARTRLDRGYEQYF.

This clonotype has ten or more counts. This rearrangement joins TRBV29-1 to TRBJ1-1; TRBD1 agrees at 7 bases. V was pared by 5 bases and J by 1 base, with 1 base of the junction left unmatched. The CDR3 sequence is 12 residues long. Germline V lookup: CDR1 SQVTM, CDR2 ANQGSEA. The CDR3 spells CSVRTGNTEAFF. CDR3 DNA: TGCAGCGTTCGGACAGGGAACACTGAAGCTTTCTTT.

In its sample, this clonotype was seen many times. The genes are TRBV6-5 and TRBJ2-3; TRBD2 is a possible D gene (6 bases). Deletions cut 7 bases from V and 8 bases from J, with 10 bases between. The germline CDR1 and CDR2 sequences are MNHEY and SVGAGI. The CDR3 is 11 amino acids. CDR3 residues: CASTSGGTQYF. DNA for the CDR3: TGTGCCAGCACCTCCGGGGGTACGCAGTATTTT.

This clonotype showed up just a few times. The chain uses TRBV7-2 and TRBJ2-3, with TRBD1 identical over 8 bases. With 5 bases clipped from V and 6 bases from J, the junction kept 10 bases outside the gene matches. This CDR3 spans 15 amino acids. The germline V gene encodes CDR1 SGHTA and CDR2 FQGNSA. This CDR3 is CASSQARTGRDTQYF. The CDR3 DNA follows: TGTGCCAGCAGCCAAGCGCGGACAGGGCGCGATACGCAGTATTTT. The full variable domain, with the rest looked up from reference TRBV7-2 and TRBJ2-3, is GAGVSQSPSNKVTEKGKDVELRCDPISGHTALYWYRQSLGQGLEFLIYFQGNSAPDKSGLPSDRFSAERTGGSVSTLTIQRTQQEDSAVYLCASSQARTGRDTQYFGPGTRLTVL.

The sample holds a few counts of this clonotype. The V call is TRBV4-2, the J call TRBJ2-3, with TRBD1 matching over 11 bases. Germline-derived CDR1 and CDR2 are LGHNA and YNFKEQ. V was pared by 0 bases and J by 3 bases, with 8 bases of the junction left unmatched. The CDR3 extends over 18 amino acids. Here the CDR3 reads CASSQDPDRGRGTDTQYF. CDR3 DNA: TGTGCCAGCAGCCAAGACCCGGACAGGGGGCGCGGGACAGATACGCAGTATTTT.

The rearrangement links TRBV9 to TRBJ2-3, with D uncertain. Germline-derived CDR1 and CDR2 are SGDLS and YYNGEE. This CDR3 spans 15 amino acids. Trimming took off 0 bases at V and 6 bases at J, with 14 bases between the two ends. The CDR3 DNA reads as TGTGCCAGCAGCGTAGAGGGCCTCGGGTGGGATACGCAGTATTTT. Translated, it gives CASSVEGLGWDTQYF.

This clonotype was observed a few times. The chain carries TRBV4-1 and TRBJ2-7; no clear D. Trimming cost V 4 bases and J 7 bases, with 17 bases left between them. Per the germline V gene, CDR1 is MGHRA and CDR2 is YSYEKL. The CDR3 runs to 14 residues. The CDR3 region is CASSPTVWNREQYV. CDR3 nucleotides: TGCGCCAGCAGCCCCACGGTGTGGAATCGGGAGCAGTACGTC.

In this sample, this clonotype turned up many times. This chain links TRBV7-9 with TRBJ2-7; no firm D call. The CDR3 spans 15 residues. V lost 1 base and J 2 bases, leaving 12 bases between the germline ends. Germline CDR1 SEHNR, CDR2 FQNEAQ (reference sequence). The CDR3 DNA reads TGTGCCAGCAGCTTAGTAGGTCGGTCCACCTACGAGCAGTACTTC. The encoded protein is CASSLVGRSTYEQYF.